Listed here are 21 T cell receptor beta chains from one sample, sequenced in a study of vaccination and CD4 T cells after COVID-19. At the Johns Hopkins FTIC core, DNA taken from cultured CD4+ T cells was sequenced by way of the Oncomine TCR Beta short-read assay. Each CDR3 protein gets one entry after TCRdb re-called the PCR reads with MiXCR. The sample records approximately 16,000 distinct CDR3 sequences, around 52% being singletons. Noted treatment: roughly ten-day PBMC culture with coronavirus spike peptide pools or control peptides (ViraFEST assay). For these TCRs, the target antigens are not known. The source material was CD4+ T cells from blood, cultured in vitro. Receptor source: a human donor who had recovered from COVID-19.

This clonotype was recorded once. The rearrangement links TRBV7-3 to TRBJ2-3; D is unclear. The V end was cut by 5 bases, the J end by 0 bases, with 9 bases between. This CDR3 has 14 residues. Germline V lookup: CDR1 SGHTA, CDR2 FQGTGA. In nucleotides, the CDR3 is TGTGCCAGCAGCGAGGAGTCTAGCACAGATACGCAGTATTTT. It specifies CASSEESSTDTQYF.

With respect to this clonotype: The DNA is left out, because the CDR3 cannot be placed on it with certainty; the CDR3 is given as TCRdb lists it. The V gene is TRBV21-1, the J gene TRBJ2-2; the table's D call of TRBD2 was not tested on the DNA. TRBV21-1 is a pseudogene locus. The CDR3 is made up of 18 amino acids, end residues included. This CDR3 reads CASSKLGFGEGGSGELFF.

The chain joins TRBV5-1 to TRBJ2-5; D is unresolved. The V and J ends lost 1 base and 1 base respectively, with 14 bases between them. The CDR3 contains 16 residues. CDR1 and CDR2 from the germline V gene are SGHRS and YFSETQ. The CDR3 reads CASSLSHDRSQETQYF. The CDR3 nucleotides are TGCGCCAGCAGCTTGTCACACGATAGGTCCCAAGAGACCCAGTACTTC. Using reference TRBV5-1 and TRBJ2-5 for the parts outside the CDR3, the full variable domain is KAGVTQTPRYLIKTRGQQVTLSCSPISGHRSVSWYQQTPGQGLQFLFEYFSETQRNKGNFPGRFSGRQFSNSRSEMNVSTLELGDSALYLCASSLSHDRSQETQYFGPGTRLLVL.

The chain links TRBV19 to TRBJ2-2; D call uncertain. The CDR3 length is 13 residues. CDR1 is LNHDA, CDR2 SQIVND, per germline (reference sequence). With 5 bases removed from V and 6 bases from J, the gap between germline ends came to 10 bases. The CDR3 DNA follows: TGTGCCAGTAGTCCACCCGGAGCCGGGGAGCTGTTTTTT. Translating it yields CASSPPGAGELFF.

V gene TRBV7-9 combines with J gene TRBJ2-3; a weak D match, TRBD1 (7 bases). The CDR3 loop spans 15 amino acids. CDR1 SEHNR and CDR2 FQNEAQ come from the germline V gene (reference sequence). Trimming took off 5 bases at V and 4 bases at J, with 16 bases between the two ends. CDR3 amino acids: CASSPVPGGSDTQYF. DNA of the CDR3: TGTGCCAGCAGCCCTGTCCCAGGGGGGTCAGATACGCAGTATTTT.

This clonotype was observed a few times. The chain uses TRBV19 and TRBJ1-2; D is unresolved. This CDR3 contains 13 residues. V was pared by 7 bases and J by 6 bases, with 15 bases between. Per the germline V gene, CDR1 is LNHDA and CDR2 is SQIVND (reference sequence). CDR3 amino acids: CASNFAGIDGYTF. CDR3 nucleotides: TGTGCCAGTAACTTCGCAGGTATCGATGGCTACACCTTC.

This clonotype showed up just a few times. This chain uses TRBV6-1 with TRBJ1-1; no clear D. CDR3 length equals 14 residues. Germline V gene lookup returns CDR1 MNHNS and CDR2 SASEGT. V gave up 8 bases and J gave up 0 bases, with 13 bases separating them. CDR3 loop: CASCPQSLNTEAFF. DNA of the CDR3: TGTGCCAGCTGCCCCCAGTCCCTGAACACTGAAGCTTTCTTT.

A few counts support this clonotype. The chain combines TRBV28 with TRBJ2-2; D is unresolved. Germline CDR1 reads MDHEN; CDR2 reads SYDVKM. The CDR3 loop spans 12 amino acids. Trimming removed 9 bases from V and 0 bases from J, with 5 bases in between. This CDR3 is CASPPNTGELFF. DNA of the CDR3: TGTGCCAGTCCTCCGAACACCGGGGAGCTGTTTTTT.

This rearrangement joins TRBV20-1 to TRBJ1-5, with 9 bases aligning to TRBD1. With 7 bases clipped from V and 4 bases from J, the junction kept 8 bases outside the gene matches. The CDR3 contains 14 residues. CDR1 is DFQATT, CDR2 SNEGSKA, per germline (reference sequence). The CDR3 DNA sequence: TGCAGTGTCCCGGGACAGGGTTCTAATCAGCCCCAGCATTTT. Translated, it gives CSVPGQGSNQPQHF.

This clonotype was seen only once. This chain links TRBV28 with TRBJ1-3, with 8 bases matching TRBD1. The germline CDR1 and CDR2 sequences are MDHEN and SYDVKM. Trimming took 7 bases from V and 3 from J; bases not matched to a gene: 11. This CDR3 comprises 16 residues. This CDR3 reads CASTPTPGGVGNTIYF. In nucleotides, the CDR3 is TGTGCCAGCACCCCTACCCCAGGGGGCGTTGGAAACACCATATATTTT. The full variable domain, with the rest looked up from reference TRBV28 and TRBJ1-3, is DVKVTQSSRYLVKRTGEKVFLECVQDMDHENMFWYRQDPGLGLRLIYFSYDVKMKEKGDIPEGYSVSREKKERFSLILESASTNQTSMYLCASTPTPGGVGNTIYFGEGSWLTVV.

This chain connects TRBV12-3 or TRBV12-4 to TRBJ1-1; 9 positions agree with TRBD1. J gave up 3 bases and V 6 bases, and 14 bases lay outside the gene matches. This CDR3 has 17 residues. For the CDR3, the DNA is TGTGCCAGCAGCCTAGGGACAGGGACAGGCGTCTACACTGAAGCTTTCTTT. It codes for CASSLGTGTGVYTEAFF.

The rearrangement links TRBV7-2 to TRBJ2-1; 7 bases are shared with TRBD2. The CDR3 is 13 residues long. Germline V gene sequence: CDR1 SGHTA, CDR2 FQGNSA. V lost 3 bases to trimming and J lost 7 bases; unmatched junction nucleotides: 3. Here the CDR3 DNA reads TGTGCCAGCAGCTTGGCGGGACTAAATGAGCAGTTCTTC. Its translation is CASSLAGLNEQFF. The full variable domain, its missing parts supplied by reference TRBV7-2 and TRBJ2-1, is GAGVSQSPSNKVTEKGKDVELRCDPISGHTALYWYRQSLGQGLEFLIYFQGNSAPDKSGLPSDRFSAERTGGSVSTLTIQRTQQEDSAVYLCASSLAGLNEQFFGPGTRLTVL.

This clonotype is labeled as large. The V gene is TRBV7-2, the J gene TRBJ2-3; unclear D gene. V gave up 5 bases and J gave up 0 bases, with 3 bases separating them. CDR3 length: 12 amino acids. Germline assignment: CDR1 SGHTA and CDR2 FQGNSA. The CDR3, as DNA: TGTGCCAGCAGCGGCAGCACAGATACGCAGTATTTT. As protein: CASSGSTDTQYF.

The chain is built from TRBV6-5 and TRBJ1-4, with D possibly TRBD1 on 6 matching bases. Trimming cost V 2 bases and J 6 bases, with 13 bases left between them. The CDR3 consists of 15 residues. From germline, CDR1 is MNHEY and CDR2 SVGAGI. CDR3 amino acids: CASSYGAGADEKLFF. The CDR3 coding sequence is TGTGCCAGCAGTTACGGAGCAGGGGCGGATGAAAAACTGTTTTTT.

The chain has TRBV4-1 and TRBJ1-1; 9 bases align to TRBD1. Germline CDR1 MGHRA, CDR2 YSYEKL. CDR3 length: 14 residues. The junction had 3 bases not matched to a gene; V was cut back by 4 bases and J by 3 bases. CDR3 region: CASSRTGGYTEAFF. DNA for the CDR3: TGCGCCAGCAGCCGCACAGGGGGCTACACTGAAGCTTTCTTT.

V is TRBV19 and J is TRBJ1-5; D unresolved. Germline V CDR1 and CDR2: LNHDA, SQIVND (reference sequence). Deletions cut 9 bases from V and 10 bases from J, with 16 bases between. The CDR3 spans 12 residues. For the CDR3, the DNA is TGTGCCAGCGCGTTCCTCGAGGGCCCCCAGCATTTT. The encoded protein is CASAFLEGPQHF.

The CDR3: CASSYSVGSYEQYF. CDR3 DNA sequence: TGTGCCAGCAGTTACTCCGTCGGATCCTACGAGCAGTACTTC. The J gene is TRBJ2-7, the V gene TRBV6-5; no clear D. CDR1 is MNHEY and CDR2 is SVGAGI in the germline V gene. The CDR3 sequence is 14 residues long. V dropped 0 bases and J dropped 1 base, with 7 bases sitting between them.

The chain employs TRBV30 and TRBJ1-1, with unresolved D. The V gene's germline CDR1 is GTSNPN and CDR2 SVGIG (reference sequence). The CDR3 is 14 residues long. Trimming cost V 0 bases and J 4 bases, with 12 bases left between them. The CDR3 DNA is TGTGCCTGGAGTGTACTGGGCAGATCCACTGAAGCTTTCTTT. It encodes CAWSVLGRSTEAFF.

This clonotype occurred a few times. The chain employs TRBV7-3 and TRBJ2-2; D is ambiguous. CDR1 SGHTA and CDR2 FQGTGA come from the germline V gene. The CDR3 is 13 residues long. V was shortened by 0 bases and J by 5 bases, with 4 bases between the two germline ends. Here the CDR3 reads CASSLTQTGELFF. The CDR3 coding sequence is TGTGCCAGCAGCTTAACCCAGACCGGGGAGCTGTTTTTT.

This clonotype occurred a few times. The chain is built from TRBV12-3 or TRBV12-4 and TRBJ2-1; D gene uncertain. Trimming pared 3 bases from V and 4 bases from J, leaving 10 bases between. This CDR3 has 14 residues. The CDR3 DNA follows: TGTGCCAGCAGTTTGACTGCAGTTTACAATGAGCAGTTCTTC. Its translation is CASSLTAVYNEQFF.

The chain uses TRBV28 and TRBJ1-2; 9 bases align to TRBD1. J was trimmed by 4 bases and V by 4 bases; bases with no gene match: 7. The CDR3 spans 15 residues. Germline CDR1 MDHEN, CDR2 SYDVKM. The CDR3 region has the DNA TGTGCCAGCAGTTCCTACAGGGGGCTCACCTATGGCTACACCTTC. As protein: CASSSYRGLTYGYTF.